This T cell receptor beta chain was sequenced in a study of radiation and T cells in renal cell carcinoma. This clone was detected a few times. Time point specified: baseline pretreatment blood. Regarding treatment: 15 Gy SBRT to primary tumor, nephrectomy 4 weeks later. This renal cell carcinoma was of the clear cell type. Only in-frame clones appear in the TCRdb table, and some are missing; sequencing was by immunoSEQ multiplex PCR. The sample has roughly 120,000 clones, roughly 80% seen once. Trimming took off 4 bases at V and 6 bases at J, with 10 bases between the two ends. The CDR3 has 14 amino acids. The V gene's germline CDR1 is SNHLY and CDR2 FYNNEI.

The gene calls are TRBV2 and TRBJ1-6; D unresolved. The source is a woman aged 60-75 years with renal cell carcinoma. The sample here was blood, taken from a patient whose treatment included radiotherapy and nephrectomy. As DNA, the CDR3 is TGTGCCAGCAGTGCTATCCACTTTAATTCACCCCTCCACTTT. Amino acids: CASSAIHFNSPLHF. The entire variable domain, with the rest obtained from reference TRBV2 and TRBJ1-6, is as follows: EPEVTQTPSHQVTQMGQEVILRCVPISNHLYFYWYRQILGQKVEFLVSFYNNEISEKSEIFDDQFSVERPDGSNFTLKIRSTKLEDSAMYFCASSAIHFNSPLHFGNGTRLTVT.